This passage covers 28 T cell receptor beta chains from one sample sequenced in a study of beta chain features in type 1 diabetes. Study results and limitations: In all four CD4+ subsets, TCRB CDR3 length was significantly, moderately reduced in type 1 diabetes.

Sequencing targeted expressed TCRB transcripts, as all isolated RNA had been reverse transcribed. Data came from immunoSEQ multiplex PCR; TCRdb stores just in-frame clones and leaves some out. The data show around 600,000 clones, under 15% seen once. Their antigens remain unidentified. The specimen sequenced was naive CD4+ T cells from blood. The receptor source for this set is a man aged 25 to 40 with type 1 diabetes.

In its sample, this clone was seen a few times. CDR3 nucleotides: TGTGCCAGCAGCTCACAGGGGGTCGAGCAGTACTTC. This sequence encodes CASSSQGVEQYF. The genes are TRBV7-9 and TRBJ2-7; 8 bases align to TRBD1. The CDR3 is made up of 12 amino acids. The V and J ends lost 4 bases and 6 bases, in that order; junction bases with no gene match: 2. CDR1 and CDR2 from the germline V gene are SEHNR and FQNEAQ (reference sequence). The full variable domain, rest sourced from reference TRBV7-9 and TRBJ2-7, is DTGVSQNPRHKITKRGQNVTFRCDPISEHNRLYWYRQTLGQGPEFLTYFQNEAQLEKSRLLSDRFSAERPKGSFSTLEIQRTEQGDSAMYLCASSSQGVEQYFGPGTRLTVT.

This clone was seen only a few times. The V gene is TRBV7-2, the J gene TRBJ2-7; TRBD2 matches 11 bases. The junction had 5 bases not matched to a gene; V was cut back by 5 bases and J by 2 bases. Germline-derived CDR1 and CDR2 are SGHTA and FQGNSA. This CDR3 has 15 residues. This CDR3 is CASSALAGDTYEQYF. The CDR3 nucleotides read TGTGCCAGCAGCGCACTAGCGGGGGACACCTACGAGCAGTACTTC.

The chain links TRBV7-2 to TRBJ2-5; D remains ambiguous. Trimming stripped 3 bases from V and 3 bases from J, with 20 bases between. In germline, CDR1 is SGHTA, CDR2 FQGNSA. The CDR3 runs to 17 residues. CDR3 DNA sequence: TGTGCCAGCAGCTTTAAGTCGCTCAGGCCACGGGAAGAGACCCAGTACTTC. Translated, it gives CASSFKSLRPREETQYF.

The chain combines TRBV7-2 with TRBJ2-7; D is possibly TRBD1 (5 bases). Trimming removed 0 bases at V and 3 bases at J, with 12 bases between. This CDR3 region has 15 residues. Germline assignment: CDR1 SGHTA and CDR2 FQGNSA. CDR3 sequence (DNA): TGTGCCAGCAGCTTAGCCCCAGGGTTGCTCTACGAGCAGTACTTC. Translated: CASSLAPGLLYEQYF.

Many counts were recorded for this clone. Other DNA sequences in the sample encode the same CDR3. The chain recombines TRBV7-9 with TRBJ2-3; D is perhaps TRBD2 (5 bases). This CDR3 has 14 residues. The germline V and J ends were trimmed by 4 bases and 1 base, with 9 bases remaining between them. Germline V gene data show CDR1 as SEHNR and CDR2 as FQNEAQ (reference sequence). The CDR3 here is CASSSGLGTDTQYF. The CDR3 DNA follows: TGTGCCAGCAGCTCCGGACTGGGCACAGATACGCAGTATTTT. Filled out from reference TRBV7-9 and TRBJ2-3, the complete variable domain reads DTGVSQNPRHKITKRGQNVTFRCDPISEHNRLYWYRQTLGQGPEFLTYFQNEAQLEKSRLLSDRFSAERPKGSFSTLEIQRTEQGDSAMYLCASSSGLGTDTQYFGPGTRLTVL.

This clone turned up a few times. The CDR3 sequence is CSVEGLAGGVKQFF. The CDR3 nucleotides are TGCAGCGTTGAAGGGCTAGCGGGGGGTGTTAAGCAGTTCTTC. This sequence joins TRBV29-1 and TRBJ2-1, with 11 bases fitting TRBD2. Germline lookup yields CDR1 SQVTM and CDR2 ANQGSEA. This CDR3 is built from 14 residues. With 1 base clipped from V and 11 bases from J, the junction kept 7 bases outside the gene matches.

This clone was seen more than once but under ten times. The chain employs TRBV25-1 and TRBJ2-5; no clear D gene. The CDR3 loop spans 15 amino acids. The germline V and J ends were trimmed by 3 bases and 2 bases, with 13 bases remaining between them. CDR1 MGHDK and CDR2 SYGVNS come from the germline V gene. CDR3 loop: CASSDPRLPQETQYF. For the CDR3, the DNA is TGTGCCAGCAGTGACCCCCGACTCCCACAAGAGACCCAGTACTTC.

The V gene is TRBV9, the J gene TRBJ2-2; 7 nucleotides align to TRBD1. CDR1 SGDLS and CDR2 YYNGEE come from the germline V gene. Trimming took 4 bases from V and 0 from J; bases not matched to a gene: 6. The CDR3 covers 16 residues. The CDR3 region is CASSFDRASNTGELFF. The DNA of the CDR3 is TGTGCCAGCAGCTTCGACAGGGCTTCGAACACCGGGGAGCTGTTTTTT.

The chain uses TRBV5-1 and TRBJ2-1; TRBD1 might be the D (6 bases). The CDR3 loop spans 16 amino acids. V lost 4 bases and J 5 bases, leaving 19 bases between the germline ends. CDR1 and CDR2 (germline): SGHRS, YFSETQ. CDR3 coding DNA: TGCGCCAGCAGCCCGGGGAACAGGGCCCCCGACAATGAGCAGTTCTTC. Protein: CASSPGNRAPDNEQFF.

This clone was detected a few times. The chain joins TRBV30 to TRBJ1-2, with D hard to call. CDR3 size: 15 residues. Germline-derived CDR1 and CDR2 are GTSNPN and SVGIG (reference sequence). The ends were cut back, 3 bases at V and 8 bases at J, with 22 bases in the middle. The CDR3 reads CAWRQPGRAANGYTF. The DNA for the CDR3 is TGTGCCTGGAGACAACCGGGGAGGGCGGCGAACGGCTACACCTTC.

This chain links TRBV7-2 with TRBJ2-3, with TRBD2 matching over 14 bases. Germline V gene data show CDR1 as SGHTA and CDR2 as FQGNSA. This CDR3 is built from 17 residues. V trimming: 2 bases; J trimming: 4 bases; junction bases outside the gene matches: 5. CDR3 protein: CASSLRGLAGEADTQYF. CDR3 nucleotides: TGTGCCAGCAGCTTAAGGGGACTAGCGGGGGAGGCAGATACGCAGTATTTT.

This clone has only a few counts. V usage is TRBV7-9 and J usage is TRBJ1-2; the D gene is possibly TRBD1 (5 bases). Germline values: CDR1 SEHNR, CDR2 FQNEAQ (reference sequence). V was trimmed by 8 bases and J by 6 bases, leaving 13 bases between them. The CDR3 has 12 amino acids. The CDR3 DNA reads TGTGCCAGCCCCGGGCAGGGAAATGGCTACACCTTC. This sequence encodes CASPGQGNGYTF.

This clone was observed a handful of times. This chain joins TRBV7-9 and TRBJ2-5; 9 bases are shared with TRBD2. This CDR3 has 15 amino acids. V was pared by 3 bases and J by 2 bases, with 4 bases of the junction left unmatched. In germline, CDR1 is SEHNR, CDR2 FQNEAQ (reference sequence). CDR3 region: CASSFPSGGQETQYF. The CDR3 nucleotides read TGTGCCAGCAGCTTCCCAAGCGGGGGGCAAGAGACCCAGTACTTC. The full variable domain, in which reference TRBV7-9 and TRBJ2-5 provide the parts outside the CDR3, is DTGVSQNPRHKITKRGQNVTFRCDPISEHNRLYWYRQTLGQGPEFLTYFQNEAQLEKSRLLSDRFSAERPKGSFSTLEIQRTEQGDSAMYLCASSFPSGGQETQYFGPGTRLLVL.

This clone showed up just a few times. The V and J genes are TRBV7-2 and TRBJ2-5; D is uncertain. CDR3 length: 14 residues. The germline V gene has CDR1 SGHTA and CDR2 FQGNSA. V was cut by 0 bases and J by 7 bases, with 12 bases left in between. CDR3 sequence (DNA): TGTGCCAGCAGCTTAGCGCTGGCTACGGGGACCCAGTACTTC. Protein product: CASSLALATGTQYF.

The chain is built from TRBV2 and TRBJ1-2; no definite D call. The CDR3 loop spans 15 amino acids. Between the trimmed V and J ends, which lost 4 bases and 0 bases, there was a span of 12 bases. Germline V CDR1 and CDR2: SNHLY, FYNNEI. This chain's CDR3 is CASSAEALANYGYTF. As DNA, the CDR3 is TGTGCCAGCAGTGCGGAAGCCCTAGCTAACTATGGCTACACCTTC.

This clone has more than one count but fewer than ten. This chain connects TRBV5-1 to TRBJ2-1; 10 positions agree with TRBD1. Germline V gives CDR1 SGHRS, CDR2 YFSETQ. The CDR3 covers 15 residues. Trimming cost V 3 bases and J 6 bases; bases outside gene matches: 6. CDR3 coding DNA: TGCGCCAGCAGCTCAGCCGGGACAGGGGTCAATGAGCAGTTCTTC. Its translation is CASSSAGTGVNEQFF. The variable domain in full, with the rest retrieved from reference TRBV5-1 and TRBJ2-1, is KAGVTQTPRYLIKTRGQQVTLSCSPISGHRSVSWYQQTPGQGLQFLFEYFSETQRNKGNFPGRFSGRQFSNSRSEMNVSTLELGDSALYLCASSSAGTGVNEQFFGPGTRLTVL.

This clone was recorded a few times. This chain connects TRBV11-2 to TRBJ2-7; weak D call: TRBD1 (6 bases). The CDR3 totals 15 residues. Germline V lookup: CDR1 SGHAT, CDR2 FQNNGV. The ends were cut back, 3 bases at V and 12 bases at J, with 24 bases in the middle. The CDR3 reads CASSFFGGDQGSPYF. The CDR3 coding sequence is TGTGCCAGCAGCTTTTTTGGGGGAGACCAGGGGTCGCCGTACTTC. Filled out from reference TRBV11-2 and TRBJ2-7, the complete variable domain reads EAGVAQSPRYKIIEKRQSVAFWCNPISGHATLYWYQQILGQGPKLLIQFQNNGVVDDSQLPKDRFSAERLKGVDSTLKIQPAKLEDSAVYLCASSFFGGDQGSPYFGPGTRLTVT.

This clone was counted between two and nine times. The CDR3 bases are TGTGCCAGCAGCGTAGGTGCACGGGGAGCCTACGAGCAGTACTTC. Its translation: CASSVGARGAYEQYF. The chain couples TRBV9 to TRBJ2-7, with a possible D match to TRBD2 (5 bases). Germline V lookup: CDR1 SGDLS, CDR2 YYNGEE. V was shortened by 0 bases and J by 2 bases, with 12 bases between the two germline ends. The length of the CDR3 is 15 residues.

The chain recombines TRBV28 with TRBJ2-1, with no clear D. CDR3 length: 13 residues. Trimming removed 2 bases from V and 1 base from J, with 3 bases in between. The germline V gene encodes CDR1 MDHEN and CDR2 SYDVKM. CDR3 nucleotide sequence: TGTGCCAGCAGTTTAATTTCCTACAATGAGCAGTTCTTC. Translation gives CASSLISYNEQFF.

The rearrangement uses TRBV30 and TRBJ1-2; D is uncertain. Germline V CDR1 and CDR2: GTSNPN, SVGIG (reference sequence). Trimming stripped 4 bases from V and 2 bases from J, with 11 bases between. The CDR3 runs to 13 residues. CDR3 DNA sequence: TGTGCCTGGACCCGGACGGCGAACTATGGCTACACCTTC. This encodes CAWTRTANYGYTF.

This rearrangement joins TRBV30 to TRBJ1-2; D gene ambiguous. Germline CDR1 is GTSNPN and CDR2 is SVGIG (reference sequence). The CDR3 covers 12 residues. CDR3 DNA: TGTGCTAATCAAGGAGAACACTATGGCTACACCTTC. Translating gives CANQGEHYGYTF.

This clone was counted a few times. Other DNA sequences in the sample encode the same CDR3. The V and J genes are TRBV20-1 and TRBJ2-5, with D possibly being TRBD2 (5 bases). Germline values: CDR1 DFQATT, CDR2 SNEGSKA (reference sequence). The CDR3 consists of 11 residues. V was cut by 3 bases and J by 5 bases, with 7 bases left in between. CDR3 sequence reads: CSARDSETQYF. The CDR3 region has the DNA TGCAGTGCTAGGGACTCGGAGACCCAGTACTTC.

The gene calls are TRBV25-1 and TRBJ1-4, with 7 bases aligning to TRBD1. Germline trimming cut 3 bases from V and 5 bases from J; bases unmatched to any gene: 3. This CDR3 is 14 amino acids long. The germline CDR1 and CDR2 sequences are MGHDK and SYGVNS. This CDR3 reads CASSEDRRNEKLFF. The CDR3 DNA reads TGTGCCAGCAGTGAGGACAGGAGGAATGAAAAACTGTTTTTT.

This clone was counted between two and nine times. V is TRBV28 and J is TRBJ2-1, with D maybe TRBD2 (6 bases). Deletions cut 2 bases from V and 8 bases from J, with 19 bases between. CDR1 and CDR2 from the germline V gene are MDHEN and SYDVKM. The CDR3 sequence is 16 residues long. The CDR3 nucleotides read TGTGCCAGCAGTTTAGGGTTCGTGCGGGGAGTCGATGAGCAGTTCTTC. This sequence encodes CASSLGFVRGVDEQFF.

This clone was seen a few times. The rearrangement uses TRBV20-1 and TRBJ1-2; D ambiguous. The CDR3 sequence is 11 residues long. Germline V gene data show CDR1 as DFQATT and CDR2 as SNEGSKA (reference sequence). V lost 5 bases and J 12 bases, leaving 16 bases between the germline ends. The DNA for the CDR3 is TGCAGTGCTCCGGTGGGTGCTCGAAACACCTTC. Encoded protein: CSAPVGARNTF.

The J gene is TRBJ2-7, the V gene TRBV19; 7 bases line up with TRBD1. CDR1 is LNHDA, CDR2 SQIVND, per germline (reference sequence). The CDR3 covers 13 residues. The ends lost 10 bases at V and 4 bases at J; junction bases unmatched: 10. CDR3 region: CATIGDRSYEQYF. In DNA form, the CDR3 reads TGTGCCACTATTGGGGACAGATCTTACGAGCAGTACTTC.

In this sample, this clone turned up a few times. The chain combines TRBV27 with TRBJ1-2; TRBD1 is a possible D gene (5 bases). V gave up 5 bases and J gave up 2 bases, with 15 bases separating them. CDR3 length: 15 amino acids. The germline gives CDR1 MNHEY, CDR2 SMNVEV (reference sequence). DNA for the CDR3: TGTGCCAGCAGTGAAAGGTCAGGGTTCAACTATGGCTACACCTTC. This encodes CASSERSGFNYGYTF.

This clone has just a few counts. The chain employs TRBV27 and TRBJ2-1, with 7 bases identical to TRBD1. Trimming at V came to 5 bases and at J to 15 bases, leaving 16 bases not matched to a gene. Germline V gene lookup returns CDR1 MNHEY and CDR2 SMNVEV (reference sequence). The CDR3 consists of 14 residues. The CDR3: CASSPTRPEGAVFF. CDR3 in DNA: TGTGCCAGCAGTCCTACGCGGCCCGAGGGGGCCGTGTTCTTC.